This is a list of T cell receptor beta chains from one sample in a study of blood T cell repertoires in COVID-19. Repertoires were generated with immunoSEQ multiplex PCR, while TCRdb's copy carries only in-frame clones and drops some. Among about 230,000 clones listed, roughly 80% were seen once. The specimen sequenced was peripheral blood. The receptors were sampled from a woman aged 80 or over with acute or convalescent COVID-19. Each CDR3 is given with its conserved first and last residue. A D gene is named only where the DNA matches it firmly. The listing skips clone size in some rows; elsewhere it reads once, few, many or a size class.

v_gene: TRBV7-2; j_gene: TRBJ1-1; d_gene: -; abundance: -; CDR3aa: CASSLAPGMNTEAFF; CDR3nt: TGTGCCAGCAGCTTAGCTCCGGGAATGAACACTGAAGCTTTCTTT
v_gene: TRBV6-1; j_gene: TRBJ2-5; d_gene: TRBD1; abundance: -; CDR3aa: CASSERGQGETQYF; CDR3nt: TGTGCCAGCAGTGAAAGGGGACAGGGAGAGACCCAGTACTTC
v_gene: TRBV3-1/TRBV3-2; j_gene: TRBJ1-1; d_gene: TRBD1; abundance: -; CDR3aa: CASRGTGSAEAFF; CDR3nt: TGTGCCAGCAGGGGGACAGGGAGTGCTGAAGCTTTCTTT
v_gene: TRBV3-1/TRBV3-2; j_gene: TRBJ1-2; d_gene: -; abundance: -; CDR3aa: CASRQTGGLHGYTF; CDR3nt: TGTGCCAGCAGACAAACCGGGGGGCTTCATGGCTACACCTTC
v_gene: TRBV4-1; j_gene: TRBJ2-1; d_gene: TRBD2; abundance: -; CDR3aa: CASSQDELAGVNEQFF; CDR3nt: TGCGCCAGCAGCCAAGATGAGCTAGCGGGGGTAAATGAGCAGTTCTTC
v_gene: TRBV3-1/TRBV3-2; j_gene: TRBJ1-1; d_gene: TRBD1; abundance: -; CDR3aa: CASSIPGQGTEAFF; CDR3nt: TGTGCCAGCAGCATCCCGGGACAGGGTACTGAAGCTTTCTTT
v_gene: TRBV30; j_gene: TRBJ1-6; d_gene: TRBD1; abundance: once; CDR3aa: CAGWDRTGGWSPLHF; CDR3nt: TGTGCCGGCTGGGATCGGACAGGGGGCTGGTCACCCCTCCACTTT
v_gene: TRBV5-6; j_gene: TRBJ1-2; d_gene: -; abundance: many; CDR3aa: CASSQVPLANYGYTF; CDR3nt: TGTGCCAGCAGCCAAGTTCCGTTAGCTAACTATGGCTACACCTTC
v_gene: TRBV2; j_gene: TRBJ1-5; d_gene: -; abundance: -; CDR3aa: CASSDRGYQPQHF; CDR3nt: TGTGCCAGCAGTGACAGGGGCTATCAGCCCCAGCATTTT
v_gene: TRBV28; j_gene: TRBJ1-4; d_gene: -; abundance: once; CDR3aa: CASTLSGANEKLFF; CDR3nt: TGTGCCAGCACTCTCTCAGGGGCTAATGAAAAACTGTTTTTT
v_gene: TRBV6-6; j_gene: TRBJ1-3; d_gene: TRBD1; abundance: -; CDR3aa: CASSRTGSGNTIYF; CDR3nt: TGTGCCAGCAGTCGGACAGGTTCTGGAAACACCATATATTTT
v_gene: TRBV6-1; j_gene: TRBJ2-3; d_gene: -; abundance: -; CDR3aa: CASSGVRLGRTDTQYF; CDR3nt: TGTGCCAGCAGTGGAGTGCGGTTGGGTCGCACAGATACGCAGTATTTT
v_gene: TRBV7-8; j_gene: TRBJ1-3; d_gene: -; abundance: -; CDR3aa: CASSLGAGLANTIYF; CDR3nt: TGTGCCAGCAGCTTAGGGGCGGGATTGGCAAACACCATATATTTT
v_gene: TRBV7-9; j_gene: TRBJ2-1; d_gene: TRBD2; abundance: -; CDR3aa: CASSLVLAGGRNEQFF; CDR3nt: TGTGCCAGCAGCTTAGTACTAGCGGGGGGTAGGAATGAGCAGTTCTTC
v_gene: TRBV7-3; j_gene: TRBJ2-2; d_gene: -; abundance: once; CDR3aa: CASSFPGSRGELFF; CDR3nt: TGTGCCAGCAGCTTCCCGGGAAGCAGAGGGGAGCTGTTTTTT
v_gene: TRBV6-5; j_gene: TRBJ2-1; d_gene: TRBD2; abundance: once; CDR3aa: CASSPSGGNEQFF; CDR3nt: TGTGCCAGCTCGCCTAGCGGGGGGAATGAGCAGTTCTTC
v_gene: TRBV19; j_gene: TRBJ2-2; d_gene: -; abundance: -; CDR3aa: CASSIYGGNTGELFF; CDR3nt: TGTGCCAGTAGTATATACGGGGGGAACACCGGGGAGCTGTTTTTT
v_gene: TRBV7-3; j_gene: TRBJ2-5; d_gene: -; abundance: -; CDR3aa: CAARGQSIFQGGQYF; CDR3nt: TGTGCCGCAAGGGGTCAGTCCATTTTCCAAGGTGGCCAGTACTTC
v_gene: TRBV19; j_gene: TRBJ2-2; d_gene: TRBD1; abundance: -; CDR3aa: CASSSNRGPTGELFF; CDR3nt: TGTGCCAGTAGTTCGAACAGGGGGCCCACCGGGGAGCTGTTTTTT
v_gene: TRBV2; j_gene: TRBJ1-2; d_gene: -; abundance: -; CDR3aa: CASSDPRVDYGYTF; CDR3nt: TGTGCCAGCAGTGACCCCAGGGTGGACTATGGCTACACCTTC
v_gene: TRBV11-2; j_gene: TRBJ2-1; d_gene: TRBD2; abundance: -; CDR3aa: CASSLAGGDEQFF; CDR3nt: TGTGCCAGCAGCTTAGCTGGGGGGGATGAGCAGTTCTTC
v_gene: TRBV5-4; j_gene: TRBJ2-7; d_gene: TRBD2; abundance: -; CDR3aa: CASSRGGYEQYF; CDR3nt: TGTGCCAGCAGCCGGGGGGGTTACGAGCAGTACTTC
v_gene: TRBV29-1; j_gene: TRBJ1-1; d_gene: -; abundance: -; CDR3aa: CSVDGGRAEAFF; CDR3nt: TGCAGCGTTGACGGTGGGAGGGCTGAAGCTTTCTTT
v_gene: TRBV18; j_gene: TRBJ2-3; d_gene: -; abundance: -; CDR3aa: CASSPDRNTDTQYF; CDR3nt: TGTGCCAGCTCACCCGACAGAAACACAGATACGCAGTATTTT
v_gene: TRBV6-5; j_gene: TRBJ2-7; d_gene: -; abundance: -; CDR3aa: CASSYSDSHSTYEQYF; CDR3nt: TGTGCCAGCAGTTACTCCGATTCCCACAGCACCTACGAGCAGTACTTC
v_gene: TRBV3-1/TRBV3-2; j_gene: TRBJ1-6; d_gene: -; abundance: -; CDR3aa: CASSPTARNSPLHF; CDR3nt: TGTGCCAGCAGCCCGACAGCGAGGAATTCACCCCTCCACTTT
v_gene: TRBV29-1; j_gene: TRBJ2-3; d_gene: TRBD2; abundance: -; CDR3aa: CSVSGLDADTQYF; CDR3nt: TGCAGCGTTTCTGGACTAGATGCAGATACGCAGTATTTT